Listed here are 15 T cell receptor beta chains from one sample, sequenced in a study of OX40 agonist ivuxolimab in advanced cancers. Libraries were prepared by immunoSEQ multiplex PCR; TCRdb keeps only in-frame clonotypes and omits some of them. The table lists 67,000 or so clones, around 90% of them singletons. Sample: CD4+ or CD8+ T cells sorted from blood, taken in a trial of the OX40 agonist ivuxolimab. Receptors originate from an adult with an advanced solid tumor such as melanoma, head and neck, liver or kidney cancer.

Note on this clone: The sample has other DNA sequences that encode this CDR3 too. The J gene is TRBJ2-5, the V gene TRBV5-1; D assignment may be TRBD1 or TRBD2 (6 bases each). The CDR3 is made up of 14 amino acids. Trimming removed 10 bases at V and 5 bases at J, with 21 bases between. The germline gives CDR1 SGHRS, CDR2 YFSETQ. The CDR3 nucleotides read TGCGCCGGCCTAGCTAGGGGGGTGGGGGAGACCCAGTACTTC. Protein sequence: CAGLARGVGETQYF.

This chain uses TRBV10-3 with TRBJ1-2, with 8 nucleotides matching TRBD1. Trimming at V came to 11 bases and at J to 4 bases, leaving 9 bases not matched to a gene. This CDR3 has 13 amino acids. Per germline, CDR1 ENHRY and CDR2 SYGVKD. The CDR3 DNA is TGTGCCGCAACGACCCAGGGGGCCTATGGCTACACCTTC. Translated: CAATTQGAYGYTF.

The chain uses TRBV30 and TRBJ1-1; unclear D gene. The ends were cut back, 0 bases at V and 7 bases at J, with 18 bases in the middle. CDR3 size: 15 residues. Per germline, CDR1 GTSNPN and CDR2 SVGIG (reference sequence). CDR3 sequence: CAWSVRGGWAVEAFF. CDR3 sequence (DNA): TGTGCCTGGAGTGTACGCGGAGGCTGGGCGGTTGAAGCTTTCTTT.

The chain employs TRBV6-1 and TRBJ1-1; D is perhaps TRBD1 (6 bases). The germline V gene encodes CDR1 MNHNS and CDR2 SASEGT. V gave up 7 bases and J gave up 9 bases, with 21 bases separating them. The CDR3 has 14 residues. CDR3 loop: CASKNPRGDIKAFF. The CDR3 bases are TGTGCCAGCAAGAACCCTAGGGGGGATATTAAAGCTTTCTTT.

J is TRBJ2-1 and V is TRBV6-5; perhaps TRBD1 as D (6 bases). The germline V gene has CDR1 MNHEY and CDR2 SVGAGI. The CDR3 spans 15 residues. The V and J ends lost 5 bases and 4 bases respectively, with 15 bases between them. The DNA of the CDR3 is TGTGCCAGCAGTACAGGGTTTATAGGGTACAATGAGCAGTTCTTC. Amino acids: CASSTGFIGYNEQFF.

The chain joins TRBV2 to TRBJ1-2; D may be TRBD1 (5 bases). The V end was cut by 4 bases, the J end by 1 base, with 7 bases between. Germline CDR1 and CDR2: SNHLY and FYNNEI. The CDR3 consists of 13 residues. Here the CDR3 reads CASSGGGNYGYTF. CDR3 DNA: TGTGCCAGCAGTGGTGGGGGTAACTATGGCTACACCTTC.

The chain links TRBV16 to TRBJ1-2; no clear D. V lost 0 bases, J lost 7 bases, and 9 bases lay in between. This CDR3 comprises 13 residues. Per germline, CDR1 KGHSY and CDR2 FQNENV. The CDR3 spells CASSQSGQPGYTF. The CDR3 region has the DNA TGTGCCAGCAGCCAATCAGGGCAACCTGGCTACACCTTC.

The chain employs TRBV11-2 and TRBJ1-2; no clear D. This CDR3 is 14 amino acids long. V gave up 5 bases and J gave up 4 bases, with 14 bases separating them. The germline CDR1 and CDR2 sequences are SGHAT and FQNNGV. The CDR3, as DNA: TGTGCCAGCAGCCCCCGAAACCTAGGCTATGGCTACACCTTC. The encoded protein is CASSPRNLGYGYTF.

The rearrangement links TRBV4-2 to TRBJ1-6; 8 nucleotides match TRBD1. CDR1 LGHNA and CDR2 YNFKEQ come from the germline V gene. The CDR3 extends over 16 amino acids. The J segment lost 8 bases and the V segment lost 2 bases, leaving 8 bases of the junction unmatched. The CDR3 DNA sequence: TGTGCCAGCAGCCAAAACCCTGGACAGGGTTATTCACCCCTCCACTTT. This translates into CASSQNPGQGYSPLHF.

The J gene is TRBJ2-3, the V gene TRBV18, with D tentatively TRBD2 (6 bases). V lost 6 bases, J lost 2 bases, and 12 bases lay in between. CDR1 is KGHSH, CDR2 LQKENI, per germline. The CDR3 has 14 residues. CDR3 sequence (DNA): TGTGCCAGCTCCCCCGGGGGTTTCACAGATACGCAGTATTTT. This encodes CASSPGGFTDTQYF.

J is TRBJ2-2 and V is TRBV9; D possibly corresponds to TRBD2 (5 bases). The germline V and J ends were trimmed by 0 bases and 4 bases, with 13 bases remaining between them. The CDR3 is 16 amino acids. Germline CDR1 is SGDLS and CDR2 is YYNGEE. The CDR3 DNA sequence: TGTGCCAGCAGCGTAGGGGTTTCCGGGGTCACCGGGGAGCTGTTTTTT. Translation gives CASSVGVSGVTGELFF.

The chain is built from TRBV6-6 and TRBJ2-3; maybe TRBD2 (5 bases). The CDR3 consists of 15 residues. From germline, CDR1 is MNHNY and CDR2 SVGAGI (reference sequence). V dropped 6 bases and J dropped 0 bases, with 13 bases sitting between them. In nucleotides, the CDR3 is TGTGCCAGCAGCTTCCGGGGTGCTAGCACAGATACGCAGTATTTT. Protein product: CASSFRGASTDTQYF.

The V and J genes are TRBV19 and TRBJ1-1, with TRBD1 as a possible D gene (5 bases). The CDR3 has 16 amino acids. Germline V lookup: CDR1 LNHDA, CDR2 SQIVND (reference sequence). V gave up 3 bases and J gave up 4 bases, with 18 bases separating them. The CDR3 nucleotides are TGTGCCAGTAGTATTTATGTTCGGGGGGGAACCACTGAAGCTTTCTTT. Its translation: CASSIYVRGGTTEAFF.

The rearrangement joins TRBV6-1 to TRBJ1-1, with D hard to call. V lost 6 bases, J lost 6 bases, and 14 bases lay in between. The CDR3 is 13 residues long. The V gene's germline CDR1 is MNHNS and CDR2 SASEGT. The CDR3 region has the DNA TGTGCCAGCAGATCCCCGTTGCGCGCTGAAGCTTTCTTT. Amino acids: CASRSPLRAEAFF.

The V and J genes are TRBV7-9 and TRBJ2-7; D remains ambiguous. V was pared by 5 bases and J by 2 bases, with 16 bases between. CDR3 length: 15 amino acids. CDR1 SEHNR and CDR2 FQNEAQ come from the germline V gene (reference sequence). CDR3 nucleotide sequence: TGTGCCAGCAGCACTACCCGACGCCGGACCTACGAGCAGTACTTC. Residues: CASSTTRRRTYEQYF.